Sequencing of this TCR beta chain was carried out in a study of CXCR3-negative and CXCR3-positive naive CD8 T cells (dated by TCRdb to the late 2010s). As for the study more broadly: In total, about 150 million TRB reads were obtained, which works out to roughly 1.5 +/- 0.3 million reads per library. The diversity and physicochemical repertoire analyses included 11 donors pooled from two independent experiments. The TRBV-TRBJ cluster analysis covered naive subsets from roughly 5 donors and memory cells from 3 donors. On the study overall, not on this receptor specifically: Within the same donor, TRBV-TRBJ usage looked similar between naive CXCR3-negative and CXCR3-positive cells, but memory cells had distinct patterns. Because CXCR3 expression was partially decreased after cryopreservation, freshly isolated PBMCs were used for most assays. Repertoire diversity was comparably high in both naive subsets but much lower in memory CD8+ T cells. TRB CDR3s from CXCR3-positive naive cells showed higher hydrophobicity (lower Kidera factor 4), lower energy, and higher strength and volume indices than CXCR3-negative naive cells. Surface CD5, linked to self-reactivity in mice, was comparable between naive subsets; TCR interaction strength was therefore also inferred from TRB CDR3 physicochemical properties.

For CDR1 and CDR2, the germline V gene (reference sequence) lists SEHNR and FQNEAQ. From the cysteine up to the phenylalanine, the CDR3 has a length of 15 residues. The DNA is not on file. Each CD8+ T cell subset was flow-sorted in triplicate, and some 310,000 cells per subset were placed directly into RLT lysis buffer. Naive CD8+ T cells were defined stringently as CD45RO-CCR7+CD27+CD95- to exclude memory contaminants. Standard density gradient centrifugation was used to isolate peripheral blood mononuclear cells from buffy coats. Naive CXCR3-negative and CXCR3-positive CD8+ T cells were flow-sorted on a FACSAria III. Total RNA was extracted from sorted cells with an RNeasy Mini Kit. Sequencing instrument: NextSeq 550. The Human TCR Profiling Kit (MiLaboratory) was used to make UMI-labeled 5' RACE TRB cDNA libraries. The full amount of extracted RNA was used for cDNA synthesis, and the full amount of resulting cDNA was used for PCR amplification. The libraries were made side by side, with each library going through the same number of PCR cycles. In the original analysis: With a requirement of at least two reads per UMI, MIGEC and MiXCR extracted about 48,000 +/- 9,800 unique UMI-labeled TRB cDNA molecules per library. On average, roughly 40,000 +/- 10,000 functional in-frame TRB CDR3 nucleotide clonotypes lacking stop codons were found per library. Diversity metrics, including normalized Shannon-Wiener and Chao1, were computed in VDJtools after downsampling to 5000 UMI-labeled TRB molecules per sample. VDJtools computed clonotype-size-weighted physicochemical properties of the central five CDR3 residues: interaction energy, strength, volume and Kidera factor 4. Following TCRdb reprocessing, every CDR3 protein sequence forms one entry, and DNA is not provided. In this record, the V and J calls reflect TCRdb's handling and not the investigators' own analysis. This sample's table contains 100,000 or so distinct CDR3 sequences. The ten most abundant clones make up 0.35% to 0.4% of the sample.

A note on this clonotype: Its antigen target is currently unknown.

This TCR was sampled from a human donor in good health. Some clones in this sample may be carry-over from other donors' samples. The sequencing sample was made of naive CXCR3+ CD8+ T cells from blood. Sample cell subset or site, as interpreted from the label and publication: CD45RO-CCR7+CD27+CD95- naive CD8+ T cells expressing CXCR3 (TNR3+). This chain joins TRBV7-9 to TRBJ2-7. The CDR3 region has the sequence CASSLAAGGSYEQYF.